A selection of T cell receptor beta chains follows, all from one sample in a study of T-cell reconstitution after alpha-beta-depleted transplantation in children. TCRdb re-analysed the PCR reads in MiXCR, keeping a single row per CDR3 protein. The table includes about 420,000 distinct CDR3 sequences, 15% to 20% detected once. The material was PBMCs, mostly from graft donor cells, obtained 360 days after TCRalphabeta/CD19-depleted stem cell transplant. The receptors come from a boy younger than two who had a stem cell transplant for Wiskott-Aldrich syndrome, so the T cells may come from the graft donor. The CDR3 runs from the conserved cysteine through the conserved F or W. Each record gives: J gene, CDR3 length, D gene, clone size, V gene, CDR3 protein, CDR3 DNA. D genes are given only for firm matches. Rows may omit the clone size; those that give it use once, few, many or a size class.

J: TRBJ2-7; length: 14; D: NA; size: NA; V: TRBV27; CDR3: CASKVGHLSYEQYF; DNA: TGTGCCAGCAAAGTTGGACATCTCTCCTACGAGCAGTACTTC
J: TRBJ2-1; length: 11; D: NA; size: NA; V: TRBV29-1; CDR3: CSVAYYNEQFF; DNA: TGCAGCGTTGCCTATTACAATGAGCAGTTCTTC
J: TRBJ2-1; length: 15; D: NA; size: few; V: TRBV24-1; CDR3: CATSDPSYSYNEQFF; DNA: TGTGCCACCAGTGACCCAAGTTATAGCTACAATGAGCAGTTCTTC
J: TRBJ2-5; length: 16; D: TRBD2; size: few; V: TRBV25-1; CDR3: CASSGTSGGLQETQYF; DNA: TGTGCCAGCAGTGGTACTAGCGGGGGGCTCCAAGAGACCCAGTACTTC
J: TRBJ1-1; length: 13; D: NA; size: NA; V: TRBV7-9; CDR3: CASSLEGVNEAFF; DNA: TGTGCCAGCAGCTTAGAAGGGGTCAATGAAGCTTTCTTT
J: TRBJ2-1; length: 14; D: TRBD2; size: NA; V: TRBV28; CDR3: CASRVAGGINEQFF; DNA: TGTGCCAGCAGGGTAGCGGGGGGCATCAATGAGCAGTTCTTC
J: TRBJ2-7; length: 17; D: TRBD2; size: NA; V: TRBV7-9; CDR3: CASSLGGASGASYEQYF; DNA: TGTGCCAGCAGCTTAGGAGGGGCTAGCGGGGCCTCCTACGAGCAGTACTTC
J: TRBJ2-7; length: 14; D: NA; size: few; V: TRBV5-1; CDR3: CASSLGSSGGEQYF; DNA: TGCGCCAGCAGCTTGGGTAGCTCTGGAGGCGAGCAGTACTTC
J: TRBJ2-7; length: 14; D: NA; size: few; V: TRBV3-1; CDR3: CASSQVGVVYEQYF; DNA: TGTGCCAGCAGCCAAGTGGGGGTCGTCTACGAGCAGTACTTC
J: TRBJ2-7; length: 16; D: NA; size: NA; V: TRBV5-1; CDR3: CASSSSLTVLSYEQYF; DNA: TGCGCCAGCAGCTCCTCTCTGACAGTCCTCTCCTACGAGCAGTACTTC
J: TRBJ1-1; length: 14; D: NA; size: NA; V: TRBV29-1; CDR3: CSVEEPGGYTEAFF; DNA: TGCAGCGTTGAAGAGCCGGGGGGCTATACTGAAGCTTTCTTT
J: TRBJ2-7; length: 15; D: TRBD1; size: NA; V: TRBV13; CDR3: CASSDSQGAAYEQYF; DNA: TGTGCCAGCAGCGACTCACAGGGGGCGGCGTACGAGCAGTACTTC
J: TRBJ2-7; length: 15; D: TRBD1; size: few; V: TRBV5-5; CDR3: CASSAGTVPSYEQYF; DNA: TGTGCCAGCAGCGCCGGGACAGTCCCCTCCTACGAGCAGTACTTC
J: TRBJ2-3; length: 15; D: NA; size: NA; V: TRBV20-1; CDR3: CSASGTGDSTDTQYF; DNA: TGCAGTGCCTCCGGGACGGGCGATAGCACAGATACGCAGTATTTT
J: TRBJ1-2; length: 13; D: NA; size: many; V: TRBV12-3/TRBV12-4; CDR3: CASSRTVNYGYTF; DNA: TGTGCCAGCAGCCGGACAGTCAACTATGGCTACACCTTC
J: TRBJ2-3; length: 13; D: TRBD2; size: NA; V: TRBV7-2; CDR3: CASSLLAADTQYF; DNA: TGTGCCAGCAGCTTACTAGCGGCAGATACGCAGTATTTT
J: TRBJ2-5; length: 15; D: TRBD1; size: NA; V: TRBV18; CDR3: CASSPGQGPGETQYF; DNA: TGTGCCAGCTCTCCAGGACAGGGCCCGGGAGAGACCCAGTACTTC
J: TRBJ2-7; length: 16; D: TRBD2; size: NA; V: TRBV7-8; CDR3: CASSLVVLAGAYEQYF; DNA: TGTGCCAGCAGCTTAGTGGTCCTGGCGGGAGCCTACGAGCAGTACTTC
J: TRBJ2-2; length: 16; D: TRBD2; size: few; V: TRBV7-2; CDR3: CASSLGTSGNTGELFF; DNA: TGTGCCAGCAGCTTAGGAACTAGCGGGAACACCGGGGAGCTGTTTTTT
J: TRBJ1-2; length: 14; D: TRBD1; size: NA; V: TRBV12-3/TRBV12-4; CDR3: CASSLGRGPTGYTF; DNA: TGTGCCAGCAGTTTAGGCAGGGGGCCGACTGGCTACACCTTC
J: TRBJ2-4; length: 15; D: NA; size: few; V: TRBV12-3/TRBV12-4; CDR3: CASSKRDRDKNIQYF; DNA: TGTGCCAGCAGTAAGCGGGACAGAGACAAAAACATTCAGTACTTC
J: TRBJ1-6; length: 18; D: NA; size: NA; V: TRBV5-1; CDR3: CASTRDPRHSSYNSPLHF; DNA: TGCGCCAGTACTAGGGATCCCAGACACAGCTCCTATAATTCACCCCTCCACTTT
J: TRBJ2-7; length: 14; D: NA; size: NA; V: TRBV12-3/TRBV12-4; CDR3: CASSSARVAYEQYF; DNA: TGTGCCAGCAGTTCCGCTAGGGTTGCCTACGAGCAGTACTTC
J: TRBJ2-1; length: 15; D: NA; size: NA; V: TRBV18; CDR3: CASSGGAGTYNEQFF; DNA: TGTGCCAGCTCAGGAGGGGCAGGGACGTACAATGAGCAGTTCTTC
J: TRBJ2-2; length: 16; D: NA; size: NA; V: TRBV5-1; CDR3: CASSRPRGGGPGELFF; DNA: TGCGCCAGCAGCCGACCCAGGGGAGGCGGGCCCGGGGAGCTGTTTTTT
J: TRBJ2-2; length: 16; D: TRBD1; size: NA; V: TRBV12-5; CDR3: CASGLNRGKITGELFF; DNA: TGTGCTAGTGGTTTGAACAGGGGGAAAATCACCGGGGAGCTGTTTTTT
J: TRBJ2-5; length: 14; D: TRBD2; size: few; V: TRBV15; CDR3: CATSGLAVQETQYF; DNA: TGTGCCACCTCAGGACTAGCGGTTCAAGAGACCCAGTACTTC
J: TRBJ1-1; length: 12; D: NA; size: NA; V: TRBV12-3/TRBV12-4; CDR3: CASSRVGSEAFF; DNA: TGTGCCAGCAGTAGGGTAGGCAGTGAAGCTTTCTTT
J: TRBJ2-1; length: 11; D: NA; size: few; V: TRBV10-3; CDR3: CAIKDENEQFF; DNA: TGTGCCATCAAGGACGAGAATGAGCAGTTCTTC
J: TRBJ2-3; length: 14; D: TRBD2; size: few; V: TRBV29-1; CDR3: CSVASGVRTDTQYF; DNA: TGCAGCGTTGCTAGCGGGGTACGGACAGATACGCAGTATTTT
J: TRBJ2-4; length: 17; D: TRBD2; size: NA; V: TRBV15; CDR3: CATSRDRRGVAKNIQYF; DNA: TGTGCCACCAGCAGAGATCGGCGGGGGGTAGCCAAAAACATTCAGTACTTC